The sequence of this TCR beta chain was determined in a study of T cell responses to AZD1222 COVID-19 vaccine. General study findings and limits: Among spike-specific TCRs, nearly half reportedly target unmutated variant regions. Clonal diversity was possibly underestimated; the donors were predominantly white British and more often female. When two AZD1222 doses had been given, Spike-specific TCR breadth and depth rose.

Sequencing was performed with immunoSEQ multiplex PCR; in TCRdb, only in-frame clones are kept and a portion is missing. The table shows 55,000 to 70,000 clones, with approximately 92% occurring only once. Trimming removed 4 bases at V and 2 bases at J, with 9 bases between. Germline assignment: CDR1 SGHTA and CDR2 FQGNSA. This CDR3 is 13 amino acids long. With regard to this clone: Its specificity is unknown.

Second-dose schedules of about 4 or about 12 weeks were combined. The receptor was derived from an adult who received the AZD1222 COVID-19 vaccine. The sequences come from peripheral blood, collected 28 days after the second AZD1222 dose. The V call is TRBV7-2, the J call TRBJ2-7; D is uncertain. CDR3 sequence reads: CASSYLPAYEQYF. Here the CDR3 DNA reads TGTGCCAGCAGCTACCTGCCCGCCTACGAGCAGTACTTC.